This T cell receptor (beta chain) comes out of a study of shared clonotypes between healthy human individuals. TCRdb keeps only in-frame clones here, not all; method: immunoSEQ multiplex PCR. The repertoire consists of about 870,000 clones, with 92% occurring once and the leading ten covering approximately 25%. The naive CD8 fraction comprised CD45RO-negative cells positively selected for CCR7 and excluded terminally differentiated effector memory CD45RA+ cells. The ends were cut back, 5 bases at V and 2 bases at J, with 23 bases in the middle. Germline V gene data show CDR1 as MDHEN and CDR2 as SYDVKM. CDR3 length equals 18 residues.

Sequencing was done on a sample of naive CD8+ T cells sorted from blood. This chain uses TRBV28 with TRBJ2-3; D is perhaps TRBD1 or TRBD2 (5 bases each). This clonotype was sampled from a man aged 25 to 40 in good health. CDR3 sequence reads: CASSGGDGWAGTTDTQYF. The CDR3 bases are TGTGCCAGCAGTGGCGGCGATGGTTGGGCCGGGACCACAGATACGCAGTATTTT. The complete variable domain, with remaining parts taken from reference TRBV28 and TRBJ2-3, reads DVKVTQSSRYLVKRTGEKVFLECVQDMDHENMFWYRQDPGLGLRLIYFSYDVKMKEKGDIPEGYSVSREKKERFSLILESASTNQTSMYLCASSGGDGWAGTTDTQYFGPGTRLTVL.